This TCR beta chain was captured by sequencing in a study of blood T cells in healthy people across ages. The CDR3 has 13 amino acids. The V end lost 4 bases, the J end lost 7 bases, and 17 bases lay between the germline ends. Germline CDR1 SQVTM, CDR2 ANQGSEA. The second PCR ran about 6 to 12 cycles with a sample-barcoded 5' primer and J-beta primers. TCRdb called the 5' RACE reads again in MiXCR, with one record for every CDR3 protein. Found here are 800,000 or so distinct CDR3 sequences, about half of them singletons; the top ten hold 15% to 20%. This clonotype was observed a few times. Sequencing was done on a sample of blood. The V gene is TRBV29-1, the J gene TRBJ2-7, with D uncertain. This receptor was identified in an elderly man in good health. CDR3 loop: CSVALGRDNEQYF. The CDR3 DNA reads as TGCAGCGTTGCTCTTGGCAGAGACAATGAGCAGTACTTC.